This TCR beta chain was captured by sequencing in a study of OX40 agonist ivuxolimab in advanced cancers. Study overall: Recorded diagnoses for dose-escalation patients were hepatocellular carcinoma, melanoma, renal cell or head and neck cancer. Partial responses were achieved by three patients, of whom one had hepatocellular carcinoma and two had cutaneous melanoma.

Study findings and constraints: Within 6 weeks, CD4+ and CD8+ blood T cells expanded clonally at 0.1 to 3.0 mg/kg. A proportion of nonresponders additionally exhibited low normalized T-cell clonal expansion.

The repertoire was sequenced with immunoSEQ multiplex PCR; TCRdb's copy has only in-frame clones and lacks some. The sample lists approximately 60,000 clones, approximately 87% seen once, with under 2.5% in the top ten. Worth noting for this clone: Its specificity is unknown.

Germline values: CDR1 SGHNT, CDR2 YYREEE (reference sequence). CDR3 length equals 12 residues. V shed 2 bases and J shed 6 bases, with 8 bases lying between them. The receptor comes from an adult with an advanced solid tumor such as melanoma, head and neck, liver or kidney cancer. The V call is TRBV5-4, the J call TRBJ1-2; D unclear. The source was CD4+ or CD8+ T cells sorted from blood, collected in a trial of the OX40 agonist ivuxolimab. DNA for the CDR3: TGTGCCAGCAGCTTTGGTCGGGATGGCTACACCTTC. Its protein is CASSFGRDGYTF.